These T cell receptor beta chains were read from a single sample in a study of OX40 agonist ivuxolimab in advanced cancers. The protocol was immunoSEQ multiplex PCR, while the TCRdb copy is restricted to in-frame clones and leaves out a portion. The table has tens of thousands of clones, around four fifths seen once. The sequencing here drew on CD4+ or CD8+ T cells sorted from blood, taken in a trial of the OX40 agonist ivuxolimab. Receptors were obtained from an adult with an advanced solid tumor such as melanoma, head and neck, liver or kidney cancer. The CDR3 runs from the conserved cysteine through the conserved F or W. The D gene is left open where the match is weak. Clone size is shown for a subset of rows, as once, few, many or a class of expanded clone.

j_call: TRBJ2-2
clone_size: NA
d_call: TRBD2
v_call: TRBV7-3
cdr3_nt: TGTGCCAGCAGGCCGGGGGGAAACACCGGGGAGCTGTTTTTT
cdr3_aa: CASRPGGNTGELFF

j_call: TRBJ1-1
clone_size: NA
d_call: NA
v_call: TRBV5-1
cdr3_nt: TGCGCCAGCAGCTTCCACGGCGAAAACACTGAAGCTTTCTTT
cdr3_aa: CASSFHGENTEAFF

j_call: TRBJ2-1
clone_size: NA
d_call: NA
v_call: TRBV4-2
cdr3_nt: TGTGCCAGCAGCCAAGACTCCCCCTCCTTGGGGGAGCAGTTCTTC
cdr3_aa: CASSQDSPSLGEQFF

j_call: TRBJ2-4
clone_size: once
d_call: TRBD2
v_call: TRBV4-2
cdr3_nt: TGTGCCAGCAGCCCCCTGGGTAGCGGGGAAGACATTCAGTACTTC
cdr3_aa: CASSPLGSGEDIQYF

j_call: TRBJ1-1
clone_size: NA
d_call: NA
v_call: TRBV25-1
cdr3_nt: TGTGCCAGCAGAACGGGGGTTGAAGCTTTCTTT
cdr3_aa: CASRTGVEAFF

j_call: TRBJ2-7
clone_size: NA
d_call: NA
v_call: TRBV6-5
cdr3_nt: TGTGCCAGCAGTTACTCGGATCAACTTTCCTACGAGCAGTACTTC
cdr3_aa: CASSYSDQLSYEQYF

j_call: TRBJ1-1
clone_size: NA
d_call: NA
v_call: TRBV5-4
cdr3_nt: TGTGCCAGCAGCTCAACCGGGGGAAGCACTGAAGCTTTCTTT
cdr3_aa: CASSSTGGSTEAFF

j_call: TRBJ2-5
clone_size: NA
d_call: TRBD2
v_call: TRBV11-2
cdr3_nt: TGTGCCAGCAGCTTAATCCCTAGCGGGGGGTGGGAGACCCAGTACTTC
cdr3_aa: CASSLIPSGGWETQYF

j_call: TRBJ1-1
clone_size: NA
d_call: TRBD1
v_call: TRBV7-8
cdr3_nt: TGTGCCAGCAGCTTCTCTCTTTTTTCCCGGGACAGAGGAGGGATTGAAGCTTTCTTT
cdr3_aa: CASSFSLFSRDRGGIEAFF

j_call: TRBJ2-7
clone_size: NA
d_call: NA
v_call: TRBV19
cdr3_nt: TGTGCCAGTAGTATTCCGGGGAAATACGAGCAGTACTTC
cdr3_aa: CASSIPGKYEQYF

j_call: TRBJ2-2
clone_size: NA
d_call: NA
v_call: TRBV6-1
cdr3_nt: TGTGCCAGCAGTAGCCTCAGGGCCGGGGAGCTGTTTTTT
cdr3_aa: CASSSLRAGELFF

j_call: TRBJ1-3
clone_size: once
d_call: NA
v_call: TRBV5-6
cdr3_nt: TGTGCCAGCAGCCGAGGACAGCGAGGAAACACCATATATTTT
cdr3_aa: CASSRGQRGNTIYF

j_call: TRBJ1-6
clone_size: once
d_call: TRBD1
v_call: TRBV19
cdr3_nt: TGTGCCAGTCGACAGGGTGCCTATAATTCACCCCTCCACTTT
cdr3_aa: CASRQGAYNSPLHF

j_call: TRBJ1-1
clone_size: NA
d_call: NA
v_call: TRBV6-1
cdr3_nt: TGTGCCAGCAGGATGAACAGCGTCATGAACACTGAAGCTTTCTTT
cdr3_aa: CASRMNSVMNTEAFF

j_call: TRBJ1-5
clone_size: NA
d_call: TRBD1
v_call: TRBV10-2
cdr3_nt: TGCGCCAGCAGTGAGACAGGGGGGGATCAGCCCCAGCATTTT
cdr3_aa: CASSETGGDQPQHF